This T cell receptor beta chain was sequenced for a study of blood T cells in healthy people across ages. Regarding the study as a whole: Unsorted PBMCs blocked a conclusive comparison of naive and antigen-experienced cells. TCR beta diversity, measured per million T cells, fell in a roughly linear way with age. Because donor CMV status was unknown, expanded clonotype changes were possibly confounded.

With 1 base clipped from V and 3 bases from J, the junction kept 6 bases outside the gene matches. From germline, CDR1 is SGHDN and CDR2 FVKESK. This CDR3 is built from 16 residues. A second 7 to 11 cycle PCR used barcoded and J-beta primers. Every cDNA molecule carried a tag from a template-switch adaptor bearing 12 random nucleotides. TCRdb re-called the 5' RACE reads through MiXCR, storing one row per CDR3 protein. The repertoire consists of over 950,000 distinct CDR3 sequences, with roughly two fifths occurring once and the leading ten covering roughly 13%. Concerning this clonotype: Its specificity is not known.

The rearrangement joins TRBV14 to TRBJ1-5; TRBD1 aligns across 7 bases. The receptor comes from a man between 18 and 35 years old in good health. What was sequenced was blood. This CDR3 reads CASSQGTGDPNQPQHF. In DNA form, the CDR3 reads TGTGCCAGCAGCCAAGGTACAGGGGATCCCAATCAGCCCCAGCATTTT. The complete variable domain, with remaining parts taken from reference TRBV14 and TRBJ1-5, reads EAGVTQFPSHSVIEKGQTVTLRCDPISGHDNLYWYRRVMGKEIKFLLHFVKESKQDESGMPNNRFLAERTGGTYSTLKVQPAELEDSGVYFCASSQGTGDPNQPQHFGDGTRLSIL.